Listed here are 15 T cell receptor beta chains from one sample, sequenced in a study of T cell changes during pregnancy in multiple sclerosis. Some clones are missing from TCRdb's copy, which holds only in-frame ones; the method was immunoSEQ multiplex PCR. The data show 40,000 or so clones, with 90% seen just once and more than 4.5% held by the top ten. The sample in question was peripheral blood, obtained in the third trimester of pregnancy. Every receptor here comes from a female donor in good health, enrolled as a control in a pregnancy study.

V and J are TRBV9 and TRBJ1-6; D gene unclear. The CDR3 has 14 amino acids. Looked up from germline, CDR1 is SGDLS and CDR2 is YYNGEE. Trimming shortened V by 4 bases and J by 6 bases, and 11 bases separated the two germline ends. CDR3 sequence reads: CASSPPAGNSPLHF. CDR3 nucleotide sequence: TGTGCCAGCAGCCCCCCGGCAGGTAATTCACCCCTCCACTTT.

The V and J genes are TRBV6-4 and TRBJ2-3; a weak D match, TRBD1 (6 bases). Germline CDR1 and CDR2: MRHNA and SNTAGT. The CDR3 is 14 amino acids. Trimming removed 2 bases at V and 3 bases at J, with 9 bases between. CDR3: CASSDRGGTDTQYF. CDR3 in DNA: TGTGCCAGCAGTGACCGAGGGGGTACAGATACGCAGTATTTT.

V and J are TRBV7-9 and TRBJ1-1, with 9 bases matching TRBD1. Trimming at V came to 5 bases and at J to 2 bases, leaving 6 bases not matched to a gene. There are 15 residues in the CDR3. Germline V gene data show CDR1 as SEHNR and CDR2 as FQNEAQ (reference sequence). CDR3: CASSPPGQGNTEAFF. For the CDR3, the DNA is TGTGCCAGCAGCCCCCCGGGACAGGGTAACACTGAAGCTTTCTTT.

The chain employs TRBV7-8 and TRBJ2-5; the match to TRBD2 covers 8 bases. This CDR3 contains 16 residues. Per germline, CDR1 SGHVS and CDR2 FQNEAQ. The V segment lost 1 base and the J segment 3 bases; nucleotides outside the gene matches: 7. CDR3 loop: CASSLVYGGAEETQYF. The CDR3 region has the DNA TGTGCCAGCAGCTTAGTCTACGGGGGGGCCGAAGAGACCCAGTACTTC.

The gene calls are TRBV19 and TRBJ2-1; TRBD2 matches at 8 bases. V gave up 4 bases and J gave up 5 bases; unmatched junction bases: 16. This CDR3 is 18 amino acids long. CDR1 and CDR2 from the germline V gene are LNHDA and SQIVND (reference sequence). CDR3 protein: CASSRREFGGGLHNEQFF. In nucleotides, the CDR3 is TGTGCCAGTAGTAGGAGGGAGTTCGGCGGGGGGCTTCACAATGAGCAGTTCTTC.

The rearrangement links TRBV21-1 to TRBJ2-3; the DNA was not compared with TRBD2, the D call given in the table. TRBV21-1 is labeled a pseudogene. The CDR3 consists of 17 residues. The CDR3 here is CASSSHGGARSTDTQYF. CDR3 DNA: TGTGCCAGCAGCTCACATGGGGGGGCGCGGAGCACAGATACGCAGTATTTT.

V and J are TRBV27 and TRBJ2-7; 10 bases agree with TRBD1. The CDR3 sequence is 15 residues long. Germline V gene lookup returns CDR1 MNHEY and CDR2 SMNVEV (reference sequence). The J segment lost 5 bases and the V segment lost 5 bases, leaving 9 bases of the junction unmatched. DNA of the CDR3: TGTGCCAGCAGTACTACCGGGACAGGGGTCCACGAGCAGTACTTC. Residues: CASSTTGTGVHEQYF.

This chain joins TRBV6-1 and TRBJ2-7; maybe TRBD1 (5 bases). V lost 1 base and J lost 0, with 7 bases in between. The CDR3 consists of 14 residues. The germline CDR1 and CDR2 sequences are MNHNS and SASEGT. The CDR3, as DNA: TGTGCCAGCAGTGAAGGGGGCGGCTCCTACGAGCAGTACTTC. Residues: CASSEGGGSYEQYF.

This sequence joins TRBV5-1 and TRBJ2-7, with TRBD1 as a possible D gene (5 bases). The CDR3 length is 16 residues. V gave up 0 bases and J gave up 4 bases, with 17 bases separating them. Germline V gene sequence: CDR1 SGHRS, CDR2 YFSETQ. CDR3 amino acids: CASSLGGLMAEYEQYF. In DNA, the CDR3 is TGCGCCAGCAGCTTGGGGGGCCTGATGGCTGAATACGAGCAGTACTTC.

The chain uses TRBV2 and TRBJ1-2; D gene ambiguous. From germline, CDR1 is SNHLY and CDR2 FYNNEI. The CDR3 is 12 residues long. V shed 6 bases and J shed 1 base, with 6 bases lying between them. The CDR3 region has the DNA TGTGCCAGCAGGTACAGTAACTATGGCTACACCTTC. This translates into CASRYSNYGYTF.

V usage is TRBV30 and J usage is TRBJ2-3; 12 positions match TRBD2. The length of the CDR3 is 16 residues. The V gene's germline CDR1 is GTSNPN and CDR2 SVGIG (reference sequence). The junction had 7 bases not matched to a gene; V was cut back by 2 bases and J by 4 bases. The CDR3 here is CAWSPPGLAGSDTQYF. In DNA, the CDR3 is TGTGCCTGGAGTCCCCCGGGACTAGCGGGTTCAGATACGCAGTATTTT.

The J gene is TRBJ2-1, the V gene TRBV12-5; 8 nucleotides match TRBD2. J was trimmed by 7 bases and V by 0 bases; bases with no gene match: 8. The germline V gene has CDR1 LGHNT and CDR2 FRNRAP. This CDR3 comprises 16 residues. The CDR3 sequence is CASGLVVTSDRNEQFF. DNA of the CDR3: TGTGCTAGTGGTTTGGTAGTGACTAGCGATCGGAATGAGCAGTTCTTC. The variable domain in full, with the rest retrieved from reference TRBV12-5 and TRBJ2-1, is DARVTQTPRHKVTEMGQEVTMRCQPILGHNTVFWYRQTMMQGLELLAYFRNRAPLDDSGMPKDRFSAEMPDATLATLKIQPSEPRDSAVYFCASGLVVTSDRNEQFFGPGTRLTVL.

The chain carries TRBV6-5 and TRBJ1-1; 8 positions match TRBD1. J lost 4 bases, V lost 2 bases, and 6 bases had no gene match. Germline CDR1 MNHEY, CDR2 SVGAGI. CDR3 length equals 15 residues. CDR3 DNA: TGTGCCAGCAGTTACGACAGGGGCGGGGGCACTGAAGCTTTCTTT. It yields the protein CASSYDRGGGTEAFF.

Worth noting for this clone: The junction and the germline gene differ at one end; a read error may be behind it. The CDR3 sequence: CASSLNRENTEAFF. The DNA of the CDR3 is TGTGCCAGCAGTTTAAACAGGGAGAACACTGAAGCTTTCTTT. This chain uses TRBV7-3 with TRBJ1-1, with D possibly TRBD1 on 6 matching bases. From germline, CDR1 is SGHTA and CDR2 FQGTGA. The CDR3 runs 14 residues.

This sequence joins TRBV25-1 and TRBJ2-7; D is possibly TRBD1 (6 bases). CDR1 is MGHDK, CDR2 SYGVNS, per germline. The CDR3 is 13 amino acids. The V and J ends lost 5 bases and 2 bases respectively, with 10 bases between them. CDR3 DNA: TGTGCCAGCAGTATGACAGGAGCCTACGAGCAGTACTTC. This gives the protein CASSMTGAYEQYF.